These 20 T cell receptor beta chains were all obtained from the same sample, sequenced in a study of PD-1 blockade in classical Hodgkin lymphoma. Here immunoSEQ multiplex PCR was the method, and the copy in TCRdb shows in-frame clones only, minus some. Of around 6,000 clones listed, around 50% are singletons. All trial patients relapsed after autologous stem cell transplantation. The authors enriched CD8+ T cells from thawed PBMCs via magnetic negative selection. Sample: CD8+ T cells from blood, taken at baseline. These receptor sequences come from a human donor with classical Hodgkin lymphoma.

The CDR3 is CASSPEGTSIYEQYF. The DNA for the CDR3 is TGTGCCAGCTCACCAGAAGGGACTAGTATCTACGAGCAGTACTTC. This chain links TRBV18 with TRBJ2-7; 8 bases agree with TRBD2. Trimming cost V 2 bases and J 3 bases; bases outside gene matches: 6. The length of the CDR3 is 15 residues. Looked up from germline, CDR1 is KGHSH and CDR2 is LQKENI.

The chain recombines TRBV11-2 with TRBJ2-7, with D possibly called TRBD1 or TRBD2 (5 bases each). The germline V gene encodes CDR1 SGHAT and CDR2 FQNNGV. This CDR3 comprises 16 residues. V lost 5 bases, J lost 5 bases, and 22 bases lay in between. The chain's CDR3 is CASSPAPGQGWHEQYF. In DNA form, the CDR3 reads TGTGCCAGCAGCCCTGCCCCGGGGCAGGGTTGGCACGAGCAGTACTTC.

The chain couples TRBV6-5 to TRBJ1-1, with a weak D call TRBD1 (5 bases). This CDR3 is built from 11 residues. Germline V gene sequence: CDR1 MNHEY, CDR2 SVGAGI. V lost 7 bases and J lost 8, with 11 bases in between. The CDR3 protein is CASIWGREAFF. The CDR3, as DNA: TGTGCCAGCATATGGGGGAGGGAAGCTTTCTTT.

This clone has a handful of counts. The chain is built from TRBV23-1 and TRBJ2-1; 8 nucleotides line up with TRBD2. TRBV23-1 is placed among ORFs of uncertain function. There are 16 residues in the CDR3. The V and J ends lost 3 bases and 8 bases, in that order; junction bases with no gene match: 12. CDR3 nucleotides: TGCGCCAGCAGTCATGAACCAGCGGGAGAGAGGGATGAGCAGTTCTTC. The encoded protein is CASSHEPAGERDEQFF.

CDR3 DNA: TGTGCCAGCAGCCCTGGACCGAACTACGAGCAGTACTTC. This encodes CASSPGPNYEQYF. This sequence joins TRBV7-6 and TRBJ2-7, with no clear D. Trimming took off 5 bases at V and 3 bases at J, with 11 bases between the two ends. CDR1 and CDR2 from the germline V gene are SGHVS and FNYEAQ. The CDR3 length is 13 residues.

This clone was counted only a few times. The rearrangement uses TRBV10-1 and TRBJ2-7; D remains unclear. CDR3 length: 14 amino acids. Trimming removed 3 bases from V and 3 bases from J, with 12 bases in between. Germline CDR1 reads WNHNN; CDR2 reads SYGVQD (reference sequence). The CDR3 sequence is CASSDSGPGYEQYF. CDR3 DNA: TGCGCCAGCAGTGACTCTGGCCCGGGCTACGAGCAGTACTTC.

The genes are TRBV7-6 and TRBJ1-2; weak D call: TRBD1 (6 bases). Germline V lookup: CDR1 SGHVS, CDR2 FNYEAQ. Trimming left V 4 bases short and J 8 bases short, with 20 bases between. The CDR3 is 15 residues long. The CDR3 protein is CASSSATGSPGGYTF. The CDR3 DNA follows: TGTGCCAGCAGCTCCGCTACAGGGTCCCCAGGGGGCTACACCTTC.

This rearrangement joins TRBV19 to TRBJ1-1, with unresolved D. The CDR3 covers 14 residues. Germline loops: CDR1 LNHDA, CDR2 SQIVND (reference sequence). The V gene lost 0 bases and the J gene lost 3 bases, with 8 bases spanning the gap. The CDR3 reads CASSIDVRDTEAFF. CDR3 coding DNA: TGTGCCAGTAGTATAGATGTGAGGGACACTGAAGCTTTCTTT. Filled out from reference TRBV19 and TRBJ1-1, the complete variable domain reads DGGITQSPKYLFRKEGQNVTLSCEQNLNHDAMYWYRQDPGQGLRLIYYSQIVNDFQKGDIAEGYSVSREKKESFPLTVTSAQKNPTAFYLCASSIDVRDTEAFFGQGTRLTVV.

This clone is a singleton in its sample. Since a far larger clone is one base different, this is likely a read error. Other DNA sequences from this sample encode an identical CDR3 as well. The chain couples TRBV7-9 to TRBJ2-1, with 7 bases identical to TRBD1. CDR3 size: 13 residues. The V and J ends lost 4 bases and 7 bases, in that order; junction bases with no gene match: 4. Germline values: CDR1 SEHNR, CDR2 FQNEAQ (reference sequence). CDR3 region: CASSWGTVNEQFF. CDR3 bases: TGTGCCAGCAGCTGGGGGACAGTGAATGAGCAGTTCTTC.

This chain joins TRBV7-3 and TRBJ2-1, with TRBD1 matching over 8 bases. CDR1 and CDR2 from the germline V gene are SGHTA and FQGTGA. The trim removed 0 bases at V and 8 bases at J, leaving 3 bases unmatched. The CDR3 is made up of 14 amino acids. The CDR3 loop is CASSLTAGGYEQFF. The CDR3 DNA reads TGTGCCAGCAGCTTAACTGCAGGGGGCTATGAGCAGTTCTTC. The full variable domain, with the rest looked up from reference TRBV7-3 and TRBJ2-1, is GAGVSQTPSNKVTEKGKYVELRCDPISGHTALYWYRQSLGQGPEFLIYFQGTGAADDSGLPNDRFFAVRPEGSVSTLKIQRTERGDSAVYLCASSLTAGGYEQFFGPGTRLTVL.

This clone was detected only a few times. J is TRBJ1-1 and V is TRBV2; no reliable D call. CDR3 length: 15 residues. Germline V gene data show CDR1 as SNHLY and CDR2 as FYNNEI. V gave up 8 bases and J gave up 1 base, with 17 bases separating them. Here the CDR3 reads CASPKSGRRNTEAFF. In DNA, the CDR3 is TGTGCCAGCCCGAAAAGTGGAAGACGGAACACTGAAGCTTTCTTT.

This CDR3 is CASSPPRGREGYYEQYF. CDR3 bases: TGTGCCAGCAGCCCACCGAGGGGGCGGGAGGGCTACTACGAGCAGTACTTC. The gene calls are TRBV11-2 and TRBJ2-7; 9 bases align to TRBD2. Trimming at V came to 5 bases and at J to 3 bases, leaving 14 bases not matched to a gene. The CDR3 is made up of 17 amino acids. Per the germline V gene, CDR1 is SGHAT and CDR2 is FQNNGV.

In its sample, this clone ranks as medium-sized. The chain carries TRBV29-1 and TRBJ2-2; 9 bases agree with TRBD2. V lost 4 bases and J lost 2; bases outside the gene matches: 8. Germline V gene data show CDR1 as SQVTM and CDR2 as ANQGSEA. The CDR3 loop spans 16 amino acids. The CDR3 protein is CSVAGLAGFNTGELFF. The CDR3 region has the DNA TGCAGCGTTGCGGGTCTAGCGGGATTTAACACCGGGGAGCTGTTTTTT.

The chain joins TRBV6-5 to TRBJ1-5; D not resolved. The CDR3 is 14 residues long. CDR1 is MNHEY and CDR2 is SVGAGI in the germline V gene. Trimming took off 2 bases at V and 4 bases at J, with 9 bases between the two ends. In nucleotides, the CDR3 is TGTGCCAGCAGTTACGTTTCGGTTAATCAGCCCCAGCATTTT. Translation: CASSYVSVNQPQHF.

CDR3 amino acids: CSVEGAQGDYEQYF. In DNA form, the CDR3 reads TGCAGCGTTGAAGGAGCACAGGGGGACTACGAGCAGTACTTC. The rearrangement links TRBV29-1 to TRBJ2-7; 8 nucleotides line up with TRBD1. The germline gives CDR1 SQVTM, CDR2 ANQGSEA. The CDR3 contains 14 residues. J lost 3 bases, V lost 1 base, and 5 bases had no gene match.

This chain links TRBV27 with TRBJ2-7, with 9 bases fitting TRBD1. The CDR3 extends over 14 amino acids. J gave up 5 bases and V 4 bases, and 6 bases lay outside the gene matches. Germline CDR1 MNHEY, CDR2 SMNVEV (reference sequence). CDR3 region: CASSWVDRGDEQYF. The CDR3 DNA reads as TGTGCCAGCAGTTGGGTGGACAGGGGCGACGAGCAGTACTTC.

This chain joins TRBV6-6 and TRBJ2-5; D may correspond to TRBD1 or TRBD2 (5 bases each). Germline V lookup: CDR1 MNHNY, CDR2 SVGAGI (reference sequence). The V and J ends lost 3 bases and 5 bases respectively, with 13 bases between them. The CDR3 spans 14 residues. CDR3 residues: CASSYHGTKETQYF. The CDR3 bases are TGTGCCAGCAGTTATCACGGGACGAAGGAGACCCAGTACTTC.

J is TRBJ2-1 and V is TRBV4-1, with 9 bases aligning to TRBD2. The V segment lost 4 bases and the J segment 5 bases; nucleotides outside the gene matches: 3. Germline V lookup: CDR1 MGHRA, CDR2 YSYEKL. The CDR3 is 14 residues long. The CDR3: CASSLAGAHNEQFF. In nucleotides, the CDR3 is TGCGCCAGCAGCCTAGCGGGGGCTCACAATGAGCAGTTCTTC.

This clone was seen a few times. The V and J genes are TRBV13 and TRBJ1-6; no firm D call. CDR3 length: 15 amino acids. Per the germline V gene, CDR1 is PRHDT and CDR2 is FYEKMQ (reference sequence). V was shortened by 2 bases and J by 8 bases, with 13 bases between the two germline ends. The CDR3 DNA reads as TGTGCCAGCAGCTTAATGTGGGAGATAGATTCACCCCTCCACTTT. It encodes CASSLMWEIDSPLHF.

The rearrangement joins TRBV28 to TRBJ2-5; 9 bases map to TRBD1. The J call is in doubt because the DNA end fits TRBJ2-7 better. Per germline, CDR1 MDHEN and CDR2 SYDVKM. The CDR3 covers 15 residues. CDR3 nucleotides: TGTGCCAGCAGTCCAACCGGGACAGGGCTTAACGAGCAGTACTTC. It is translated as CASSPTGTGLNEQYF.